This is a list of T cell receptor beta chains from one sample in a study of OX40 agonist ivuxolimab in advanced cancers. Clones were sequenced by immunoSEQ multiplex PCR, and TCRdb holds only the in-frame ones, with some missing. The sample carries under 80,000 clones, about 90% recorded once. The source material was CD4+ or CD8+ T cells sorted from blood, sampled in a trial of the OX40 agonist ivuxolimab. These receptors all come from an adult with an advanced solid tumor such as melanoma, head and neck, liver or kidney cancer. Each CDR3 is given with its conserved first and last residue. The D gene is left open where the match is weak. Rows may omit the clone size; those that give it use once, few, many or a size class.

d_gene: -; j_gene: TRBJ1-2; abundance: -; v_gene: TRBV5-6; CDR3aa: CASSYETPRNGYTF; CDR3nt: TGTGCCAGCAGCTATGAGACACCCCGGAACGGCTACACCTTC
d_gene: -; j_gene: TRBJ1-3; abundance: -; v_gene: TRBV7-9; CDR3aa: CASSLGAGSSGNTIYF; CDR3nt: TGTGCCAGCAGCTTAGGTGCAGGGAGCTCTGGAAACACCATATATTTT
d_gene: -; j_gene: TRBJ1-1; abundance: -; v_gene: TRBV14; CDR3aa: CASSRNRVGTEAFF; CDR3nt: TGTGCCAGCAGCCGCAACAGGGTCGGCACTGAAGCTTTCTTT
d_gene: -; j_gene: TRBJ1-4; abundance: -; v_gene: TRBV15; CDR3aa: CATSRDGSGGEKLFF; CDR3nt: TGTGCCACCAGCAGAGACGGGTCTGGCGGTGAAAAACTGTTTTTT
d_gene: -; j_gene: TRBJ2-5; abundance: -; v_gene: TRBV11-2; CDR3aa: CASSLGRVVETQYF; CDR3nt: TGTGCCAGCAGCTTAGGGAGGGTGGTAGAGACCCAGTACTTC
d_gene: -; j_gene: TRBJ2-7; abundance: -; v_gene: TRBV7-3; CDR3aa: CASSLGGLGEQYF; CDR3nt: TGTGCCAGCAGCTTGGGGGGTCTGGGCGAGCAGTACTTC
d_gene: TRBD2; j_gene: TRBJ2-1; abundance: -; v_gene: TRBV7-9; CDR3aa: CASSPLTSDNEQFF; CDR3nt: TGTGCCAGCAGCCCGCTAACTAGCGACAATGAGCAGTTCTTC
d_gene: TRBD1; j_gene: TRBJ1-2; abundance: -; v_gene: TRBV6-5; CDR3aa: CASRGTGGSYGYTF; CDR3nt: TGTGCCAGCAGGGGGACAGGGGGAAGCTATGGCTACACCTTC
d_gene: -; j_gene: TRBJ1-3; abundance: -; v_gene: TRBV27; CDR3aa: CASSPTVSSGNTIYF; CDR3nt: TGTGCCAGCAGCCCGACAGTGAGCTCTGGAAACACCATATATTTT
d_gene: TRBD2; j_gene: TRBJ2-7; abundance: once; v_gene: TRBV5-1; CDR3aa: CASSLALSGVSSYEQYF; CDR3nt: TGCGCCAGCAGCTTGGCCCTGAGCGGGGTAAGCTCCTACGAGCAGTACTTC
d_gene: -; j_gene: TRBJ2-3; abundance: -; v_gene: TRBV29-1; CDR3aa: CSVKRGAGTDTQYF; CDR3nt: TGCAGCGTCAAACGAGGGGCTGGCACAGATACGCAGTATTTT
d_gene: -; j_gene: TRBJ2-7; abundance: -; v_gene: TRBV18; CDR3aa: CASSRDNYEQYF; CDR3nt: TGTGCCAGCTCACGGGACAACTACGAGCAGTACTTC
d_gene: -; j_gene: TRBJ2-5; abundance: -; v_gene: TRBV14; CDR3aa: CASSRAGGEETQYF; CDR3nt: TGTGCCAGCAGCCGGGCAGGGGGGGAAGAGACCCAGTACTTC
d_gene: -; j_gene: TRBJ1-2; abundance: -; v_gene: TRBV9; CDR3aa: CASSVSTEYYGYTF; CDR3nt: TGTGCCAGCAGCGTTTCGACGGAGTACTATGGCTACACCTTC
d_gene: -; j_gene: TRBJ1-4; abundance: -; v_gene: TRBV28; CDR3aa: CASRGTNEKLFF; CDR3nt: TGTGCCAGCAGGGGAACTAATGAAAAACTGTTTTTT
d_gene: -; j_gene: TRBJ1-6; abundance: -; v_gene: TRBV7-3; CDR3aa: CASSLGSLNSPLHF; CDR3nt: TGTGCCAGCAGCTTAGGGTCACTCAATTCACCCCTCCACTTT
d_gene: -; j_gene: TRBJ2-2; abundance: -; v_gene: TRBV19; CDR3aa: CASSIVFETVTGELFF; CDR3nt: TGTGCCAGTAGTATAGTGTTCGAGACAGTCACCGGGGAGCTGTTTTTT
d_gene: -; j_gene: TRBJ2-3; abundance: few; v_gene: TRBV5-4; CDR3aa: CASSLLGSPPTDTQYF; CDR3nt: TGTGCCAGCAGCTTGTTAGGAAGCCCTCCCACAGATACGCAGTATTTT
d_gene: -; j_gene: TRBJ2-1; abundance: -; v_gene: TRBV5-4; CDR3aa: CASSVRVLSSYNEQFF; CDR3nt: TGTGCCAGCAGCGTCCGGGTCCTGAGCTCCTACAATGAGCAGTTCTTC
d_gene: -; j_gene: TRBJ1-1; abundance: -; v_gene: TRBV19; CDR3aa: CASIPAGEGVRTEAFF; CDR3nt: TGTGCCAGTATACCCGCCGGGGAAGGGGTGAGAACTGAAGCTTTCTTT
d_gene: -; j_gene: TRBJ2-1; abundance: -; v_gene: TRBV5-1; CDR3aa: CASSWGTEQFF; CDR3nt: TGCGCCAGCAGCTGGGGGACCGAGCAGTTCTTC
d_gene: TRBD1; j_gene: TRBJ1-1; abundance: -; v_gene: TRBV27; CDR3aa: CASSSRSGQSNTEAFF; CDR3nt: TGTGCCAGCAGTTCACGTTCGGGACAGAGTAACACTGAAGCTTTCTTT
d_gene: -; j_gene: TRBJ1-1; abundance: -; v_gene: TRBV9; CDR3aa: CASSPREYTEAFF; CDR3nt: TGTGCCAGCAGCCCCCGGGAGTACACTGAAGCTTTCTTT
d_gene: -; j_gene: TRBJ2-7; abundance: few; v_gene: TRBV18; CDR3aa: CASSPLKDSLIWYF; CDR3nt: TGTGCCAGCTCACCATTGAAGGACAGCCTCATATGGTACTTC
d_gene: -; j_gene: TRBJ2-1; abundance: -; v_gene: TRBV18; CDR3aa: CASSPPTLSRNEQFF; CDR3nt: TGTGCCAGCTCACCACCTACGTTGTCGCGGAATGAGCAGTTCTTC
d_gene: -; j_gene: TRBJ2-5; abundance: -; v_gene: TRBV2; CDR3aa: CASSEYQVRGTQYF; CDR3nt: TGTGCCAGCAGTGAATATCAGGTCCGGGGGACCCAGTACTTC
d_gene: -; j_gene: TRBJ2-7; abundance: -; v_gene: TRBV18; CDR3aa: CASSPTRGAYEQYF; CDR3nt: TGTGCCAGCTCACCTACTAGGGGAGCCTACGAGCAGTACTTC
d_gene: TRBD1; j_gene: TRBJ1-1; abundance: -; v_gene: TRBV15; CDR3aa: CATSPGQASGTEAFF; CDR3nt: TGTGCCACCAGTCCGGGACAGGCCTCGGGCACTGAAGCTTTCTTT
d_gene: -; j_gene: TRBJ1-2; abundance: once; v_gene: TRBV29-1; CDR3aa: CSVGDDATNYGYTF; CDR3nt: TGCAGCGTTGGTGATGATGCAACTAACTATGGCTACACCTTC
d_gene: -; j_gene: TRBJ2-1; abundance: once; v_gene: TRBV5-4; CDR3aa: CASSPQGIGYNEQFF; CDR3nt: TGTGCCAGCAGCCCGCAGGGGATAGGGTACAATGAGCAGTTCTTC
d_gene: -; j_gene: TRBJ2-5; abundance: -; v_gene: TRBV10-1; CDR3aa: CASSLGSQGFGETQYF; CDR3nt: TGCGCCAGCAGTCTAGGGTCGCAGGGGTTCGGAGAGACCCAGTACTTC